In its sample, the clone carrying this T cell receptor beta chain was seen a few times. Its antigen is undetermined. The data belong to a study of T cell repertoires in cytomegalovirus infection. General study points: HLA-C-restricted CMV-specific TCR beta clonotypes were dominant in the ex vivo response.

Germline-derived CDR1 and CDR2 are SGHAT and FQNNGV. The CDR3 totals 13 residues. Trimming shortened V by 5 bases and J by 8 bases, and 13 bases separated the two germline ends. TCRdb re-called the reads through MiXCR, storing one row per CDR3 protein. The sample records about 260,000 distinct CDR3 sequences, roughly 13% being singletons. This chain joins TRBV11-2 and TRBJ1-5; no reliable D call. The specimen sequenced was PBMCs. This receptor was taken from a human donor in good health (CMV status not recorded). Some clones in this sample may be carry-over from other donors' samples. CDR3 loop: CASSRSDSEPQHF. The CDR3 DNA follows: TGTGCCAGCAGCCGGTCTGACTCGGAGCCCCAGCATTTT.